This T cell receptor (beta chain) was identified in a study of OX40 agonist ivuxolimab in advanced cancers. Background on the study: Patients in dose escalation had liver, melanoma, kidney or head and neck cancers.

Germline assignment: CDR1 SGDLS and CDR2 YYNGEE. Trimming stripped 0 bases from V and 10 bases from J, with 19 bases between. CDR3 length: 15 residues. Assay used: immunoSEQ multiplex PCR; TCRdb lists only in-frame clones, some missing. Of around 140,000 clones in the sample, 90% to 95% were seen once. This TCR was sampled from an adult with an advanced solid tumor such as melanoma, head and neck, liver or kidney cancer. The rearrangement joins TRBV9 to TRBJ2-5; the D gene is possibly TRBD1 (6 bases). The sample here was CD4+ or CD8+ T cells sorted from blood, taken in a trial of the OX40 agonist ivuxolimab. CDR3 sequence reads: CASSVGGTPVGDQYF. The CDR3 DNA sequence: TGTGCCAGCAGCGTAGGAGGGACACCTGTTGGGGACCAGTACTTC.